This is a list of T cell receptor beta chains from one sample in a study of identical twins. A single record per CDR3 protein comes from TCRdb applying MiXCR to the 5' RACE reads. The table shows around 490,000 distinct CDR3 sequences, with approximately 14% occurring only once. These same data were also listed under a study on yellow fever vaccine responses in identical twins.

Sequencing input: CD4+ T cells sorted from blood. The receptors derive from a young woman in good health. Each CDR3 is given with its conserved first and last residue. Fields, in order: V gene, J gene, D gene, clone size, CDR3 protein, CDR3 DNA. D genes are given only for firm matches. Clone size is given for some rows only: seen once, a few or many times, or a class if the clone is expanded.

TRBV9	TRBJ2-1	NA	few	CASSVGGGKSYNEQFF	TGTGCCAGCAGCGTAGGAGGTGGTAAATCCTACAATGAGCAGTTCTTC
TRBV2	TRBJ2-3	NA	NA	CASTWTLGTDTQYF	TGTGCCTCTACCTGGACTCTCGGCACAGATACGCAGTATTTT
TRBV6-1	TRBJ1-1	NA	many	CASSGRDGVGTEAFF	TGTGCCAGCAGTGGCAGGGACGGGGTAGGAACTGAAGCTTTCTTT
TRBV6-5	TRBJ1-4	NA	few	CASSLDREKLFF	TGTGCCAGCAGCCTGGACCGGGAAAAACTGTTTTTT
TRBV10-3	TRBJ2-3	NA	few	CAISDRRTDTQYF	TGTGCCATCTCGGACAGACGCACAGATACGCAGTATTTT
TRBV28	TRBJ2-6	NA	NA	CASSFLKTGANVLTF	TGTGCCAGCAGTTTTCTCAAGACTGGGGCCAACGTCCTGACTTTC
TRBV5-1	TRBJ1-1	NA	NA	CASRAREGMNTEAFF	TGCGCCAGCAGGGCCAGGGAGGGGATGAACACTGAAGCTTTCTTT
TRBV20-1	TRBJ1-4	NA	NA	CSARDSVYSEKLFF	TGCAGTGCTAGAGATAGTGTCTATTCTGAAAAACTGTTTTTT
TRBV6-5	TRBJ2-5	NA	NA	CASSYPLQGGRQETQYF	TGTGCCAGCAGTTACCCCCTACAGGGAGGGAGGCAAGAGACCCAGTACTTC
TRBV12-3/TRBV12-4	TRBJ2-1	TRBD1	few	CASSPGTGGWSGSYNEQFF	TGTGCCAGCAGTCCCGGGACAGGGGGGTGGAGTGGGAGCTACAATGAGCAGTTCTTC
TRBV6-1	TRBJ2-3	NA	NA	CASILDGGADTQYF	TGTGCCAGCATCTTGGACGGGGGAGCAGATACGCAGTATTTT
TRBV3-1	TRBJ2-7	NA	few	CASSQLASSSYEQYF	TGTGCCAGCAGCCAGCTTGCGAGTAGCTCCTACGAGCAGTACTTC
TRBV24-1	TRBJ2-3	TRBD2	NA	CATSDRLAGEDTQYF	TGTGCCACCAGTGACCGACTAGCGGGGGAGGATACGCAGTATTTT
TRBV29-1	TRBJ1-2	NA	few	CSVSTGQSYGYTF	TGCAGCGTTAGTACTGGACAGAGTTATGGCTACACCTTC
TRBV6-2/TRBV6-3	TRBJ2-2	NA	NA	CASKDAGPANTGELFF	TGTGCCAGCAAGGACGCAGGCCCCGCGAACACCGGGGAGCTGTTTTTT
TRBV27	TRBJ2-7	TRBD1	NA	CVSSLAVTGQGYEQYF	TGTGTCAGCAGTTTAGCCGTGACGGGACAGGGCTACGAGCAGTACTTC
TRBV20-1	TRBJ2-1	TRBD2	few	CSATLAGRYNEQFF	TGCAGTGCTACTCTAGCGGGACGCTACAATGAGCAGTTCTTC
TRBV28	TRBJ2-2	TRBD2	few	CASSFDRSGKPGELFF	TGTGCCAGCAGTTTCGATCGAAGCGGGAAGCCCGGGGAGCTGTTTTTT
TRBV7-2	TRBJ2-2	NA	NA	CASSLVAGRYTGELFF	TGTGCCAGCAGCTTAGTGGCAGGGCGGTACACCGGGGAGCTGTTTTTT
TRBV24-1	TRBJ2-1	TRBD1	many	CATAETGPNEQFF	TGTGCCACCGCGGAGACAGGGCCCAATGAGCAGTTCTTC
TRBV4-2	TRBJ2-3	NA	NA	CASSPVGAGTDTQYF	TGTGCCAGCAGCCCCGTGGGGGCAGGCACAGATACGCAGTATTTT
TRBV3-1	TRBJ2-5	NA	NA	CASSPGYGVGETQYF	TGTGCCAGCAGCCCCGGGTACGGGGTAGGAGAGACCCAGTACTTC
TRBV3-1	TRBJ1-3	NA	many	CASSQKGGSGNTIYF	TGTGCCAGCAGCCAAAAGGGCGGGTCTGGAAACACCATATATTTT
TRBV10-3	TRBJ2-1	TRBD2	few	CAISGLTSGVYNEQFF	TGTGCCATCAGTGGGCTCACTAGCGGGGTTTACAATGAGCAGTTCTTC
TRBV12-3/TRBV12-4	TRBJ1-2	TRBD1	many	CASSLGGGYGYTF	TGTGCCAGCAGCCTAGGGGGCGGCTATGGCTACACCTTC
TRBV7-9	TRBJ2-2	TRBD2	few	CASITPGLATGELFF	TGTGCCAGCATCACCCCGGGACTAGCGACCGGGGAGCTGTTTTTT
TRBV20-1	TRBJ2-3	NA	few	CSANGGAGSNTDTQYF	TGCAGTGCTAATGGGGGTGCGGGGTCAAACACAGATACGCAGTATTTT
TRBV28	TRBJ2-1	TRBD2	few	CASSPSGLAGAHYNEQFF	TGTGCCAGCAGCCCGAGCGGGCTAGCGGGGGCCCACTACAATGAGCAGTTCTTC
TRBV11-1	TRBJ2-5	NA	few	CASSLWETREETQYF	TGTGCCAGCAGCTTATGGGAGACGAGGGAAGAGACCCAGTACTTC
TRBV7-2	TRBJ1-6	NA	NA	CASSSDRDSPLHF	TGTGCCAGCAGCTCCGACAGAGATTCACCCCTCCACTTT
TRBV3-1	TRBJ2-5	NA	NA	CASSQNPVGRGYRQETQYF	TGTGCCAGCAGCCAAAATCCTGTAGGGCGGGGTTACCGCCAAGAGACCCAGTACTTC
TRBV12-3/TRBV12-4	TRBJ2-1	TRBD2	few	CASSRKREGPFVKQFF	TGTGCCAGCAGCCGAAAGCGGGAGGGCCCCTTTGTGAAGCAGTTCTTC
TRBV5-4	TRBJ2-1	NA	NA	CASSLVGHNEQFF	TGTGCCAGCAGCTTGGTGGGGCACAATGAGCAGTTCTTC
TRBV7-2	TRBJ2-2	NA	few	CASSLIWTGELFF	TGTGCCAGCAGCTTAATCTGGACCGGGGAGCTGTTTTTT
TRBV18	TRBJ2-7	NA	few	CASSPPTAYEQYF	TGTGCCAGCTCACCACCGACAGCCTACGAGCAGTACTTC
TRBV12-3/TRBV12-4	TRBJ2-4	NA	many	CASSFWGAKNIQYF	TGTGCCAGCAGTTTCTGGGGAGCCAAAAACATTCAGTACTTC
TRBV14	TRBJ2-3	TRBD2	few	CASSQASGRATDTQYF	TGTGCCAGCAGCCAAGCTAGCGGGAGGGCCACAGATACGCAGTATTTT
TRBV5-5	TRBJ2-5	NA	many	CASTNRGGETQYF	TGTGCCAGCACCAACAGGGGGGGTGAGACCCAGTACTTC
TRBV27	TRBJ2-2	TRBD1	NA	CASSSQGGIRELFF	TGTGCCAGCAGTTCACAGGGGGGTATTCGGGAGCTGTTTTTT
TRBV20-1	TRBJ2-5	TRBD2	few	CSAAELAGGIASQETQYF	TGCAGTGCCGCAGAATTAGCGGGAGGGATCGCGAGCCAAGAGACCCAGTACTTC
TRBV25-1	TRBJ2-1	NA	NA	CASQSIGMLNEQFF	TGTGCCAGCCAAAGCATAGGAATGCTCAATGAGCAGTTCTTC
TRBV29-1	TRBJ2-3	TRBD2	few	CSCIRDYTDTQYF	TGCAGCTGCATCCGGGACTACACAGATACGCAGTATTTT
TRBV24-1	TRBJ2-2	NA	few	CATSTTVGRTANTGELFF	TGTGCCACCAGTACCACAGTTGGGCGGACAGCGAACACCGGGGAGCTGTTTTTT
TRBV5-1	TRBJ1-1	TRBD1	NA	CASSLGTASEAFF	TGCGCCAGCAGCCTAGGGACAGCCAGTGAAGCTTTCTTT
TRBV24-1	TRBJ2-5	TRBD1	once	CATSDDRVGSETQYF	TGTGCCACCAGTGATGACAGGGTGGGTAGTGAGACCCAGTACTTC
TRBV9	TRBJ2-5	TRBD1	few	CASSPPGTGGETQYF	TGTGCCAGCAGCCCTCCTGGGACAGGGGGAGAGACCCAGTACTTC
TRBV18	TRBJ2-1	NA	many	CASSSLALSYNEQFF	TGTGCCAGCTCATCCCTAGCGCTCTCCTACAATGAGCAGTTCTTC
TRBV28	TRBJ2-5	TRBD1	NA	CASSWITHRDRVETQYF	TGTGCCAGCAGTTGGATTACACACCGGGACAGGGTAGAGACCCAGTACTTC
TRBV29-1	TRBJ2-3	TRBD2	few	CSVEERGGPTDTQYF	TGCAGCGTTGAAGAGCGGGGGGGCCCGACAGATACGCAGTATTTT
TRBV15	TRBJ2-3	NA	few	CATSRGVESDTQYF	TGTGCCACCAGCAGAGGGGTCGAATCAGATACGCAGTATTTT
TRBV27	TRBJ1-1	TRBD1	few	CASSNRGMNTEAFF	TGTGCCAGCAGTAACAGGGGCATGAACACTGAAGCTTTCTTT
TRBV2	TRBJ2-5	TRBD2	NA	CASSEARLAGTETQYF	TGTGCCAGCAGTGAAGCGCGACTAGCGGGAACCGAGACCCAGTACTTC
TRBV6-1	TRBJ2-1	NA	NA	CASSEVEPRPYNEQFF	TGTGCCAGCAGTGAAGTAGAACCTCGGCCCTACAATGAGCAGTTCTTC
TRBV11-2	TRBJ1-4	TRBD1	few	CASSGRTGLDEKLFF	TGTGCCAGCAGCGGGCGGACAGGGCTGGATGAAAAACTGTTTTTT